This T cell receptor (beta chain) was sequenced during a study of regulatory T cells in long-lasting Graves disease. Regarding time point: newly diagnosed GD, antithyroid drugs for less than 3 months. PBMCs provided the RNA from which the TCR library was made. This clonotype was found a few times. Arm-PCR of CDR3 regions with iRepertoire HTBI primers generated TCR beta libraries. TCRdb re-called the multiplex PCR reads through MiXCR, storing one row per CDR3 protein. The sample has approximately 400,000 distinct CDR3 sequences, approximately 12% seen once. Another study also made use of these data, one on T cells in Graves' hyperthyroidism and ophthalmopathy.

The input for sequencing was peripheral blood mononuclear cells (PBMCs), taken at new diagnosis, from a patient treated with antithyroid drugs. This TCR was sampled from a young woman with Graves disease.

CDR3: CASSSNTGTASYGYTF. The CDR3 nucleotides read TGTGCCAGCAGCTCAAATACCGGGACAGCTTCTTATGGCTACACCTTC. The rearrangement uses TRBV7-8 and TRBJ1-2; 7 bases line up with TRBD1. Germline assignment: CDR1 SGHVS and CDR2 FQNEAQ. V gave up 4 bases and J gave up 5 bases; unmatched junction bases: 13. This CDR3 has 16 amino acids. The full variable domain, rest sourced from reference TRBV7-8 and TRBJ1-2, is GAGVSQSPRYKVAKRGQDVALRCDPISGHVSLFWYQQALGQGPEFLTYFQNEAQLDKSGLPSDRFFAERPEGSVSTLKIQRTQQEDSAVYLCASSSNTGTASYGYTFGSGTRLTVV.